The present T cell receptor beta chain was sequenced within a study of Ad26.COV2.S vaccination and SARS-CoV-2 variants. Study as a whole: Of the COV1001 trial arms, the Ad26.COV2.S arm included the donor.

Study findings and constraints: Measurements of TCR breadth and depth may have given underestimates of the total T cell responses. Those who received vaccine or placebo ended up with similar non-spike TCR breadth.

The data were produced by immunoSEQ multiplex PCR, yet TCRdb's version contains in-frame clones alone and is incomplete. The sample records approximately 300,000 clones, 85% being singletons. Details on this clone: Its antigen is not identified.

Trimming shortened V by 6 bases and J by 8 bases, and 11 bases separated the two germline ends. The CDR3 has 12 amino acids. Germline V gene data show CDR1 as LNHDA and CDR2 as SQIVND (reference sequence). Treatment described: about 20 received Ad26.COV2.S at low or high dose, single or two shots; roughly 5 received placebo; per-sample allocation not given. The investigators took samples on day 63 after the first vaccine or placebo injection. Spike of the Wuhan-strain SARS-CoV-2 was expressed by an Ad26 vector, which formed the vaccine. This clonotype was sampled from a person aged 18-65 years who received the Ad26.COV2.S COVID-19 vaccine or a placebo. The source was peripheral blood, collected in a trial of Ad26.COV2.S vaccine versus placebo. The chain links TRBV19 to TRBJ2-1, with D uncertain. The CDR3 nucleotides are TGTGCCAGTAGAGGAAGAACCGATGAGCAGTTCTTC. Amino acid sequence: CASRGRTDEQFF.